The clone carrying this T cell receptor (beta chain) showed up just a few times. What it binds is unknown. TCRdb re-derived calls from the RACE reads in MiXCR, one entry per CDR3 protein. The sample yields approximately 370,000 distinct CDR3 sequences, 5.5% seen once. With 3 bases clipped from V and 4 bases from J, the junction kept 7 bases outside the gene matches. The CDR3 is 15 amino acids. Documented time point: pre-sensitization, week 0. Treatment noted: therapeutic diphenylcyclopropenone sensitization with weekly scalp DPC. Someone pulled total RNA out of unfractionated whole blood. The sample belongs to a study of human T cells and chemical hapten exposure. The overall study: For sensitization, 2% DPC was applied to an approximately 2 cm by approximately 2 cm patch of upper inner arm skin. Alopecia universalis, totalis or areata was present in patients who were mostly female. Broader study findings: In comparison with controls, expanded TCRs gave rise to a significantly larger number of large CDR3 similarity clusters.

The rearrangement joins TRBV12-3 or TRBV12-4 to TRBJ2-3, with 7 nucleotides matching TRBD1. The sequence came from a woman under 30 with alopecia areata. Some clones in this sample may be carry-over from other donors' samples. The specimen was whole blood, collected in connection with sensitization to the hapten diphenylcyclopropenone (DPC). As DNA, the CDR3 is TGTGCCAGCAGTTTTCACAGGGGAGTTCCAGATACGCAGTATTTT. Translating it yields CASSFHRGVPDTQYF.